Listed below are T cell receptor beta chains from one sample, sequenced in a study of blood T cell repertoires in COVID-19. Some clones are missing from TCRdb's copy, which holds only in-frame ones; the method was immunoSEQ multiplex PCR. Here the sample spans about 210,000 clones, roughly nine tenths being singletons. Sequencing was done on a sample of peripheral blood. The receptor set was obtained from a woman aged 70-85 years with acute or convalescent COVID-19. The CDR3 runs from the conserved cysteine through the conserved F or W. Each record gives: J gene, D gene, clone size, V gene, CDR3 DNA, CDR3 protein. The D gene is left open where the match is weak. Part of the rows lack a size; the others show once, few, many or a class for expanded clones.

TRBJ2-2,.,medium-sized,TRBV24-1,TGTGCCACCAGTGATTTTCAAAGGACAAAAAACACCGGGGAGCTGTTTTTT,CATSDFQRTKNTGELFF
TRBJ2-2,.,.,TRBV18,TGTGCCAGCTCACCAGATAGGACATCGAACACCGGGGAGCTGTTTTTT,CASSPDRTSNTGELFF
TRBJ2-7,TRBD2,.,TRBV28,TGTGCCAGCAGTTCTCCTATAGCGGGATACCTCTACGAGCAGTACTTC,CASSSPIAGYLYEQYF
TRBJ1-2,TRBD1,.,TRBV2,TGTGCCAGCAGTTACGTGCCGGGACAGGGGGCGGGCTATGGCTACACCTTC,CASSYVPGQGAGYGYTF
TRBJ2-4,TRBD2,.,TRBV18,TGTGCCAGCTCACCACCTACTCAACTAGCGGGAGGAGACAAAAACATTCAGTACTTC,CASSPPTQLAGGDKNIQYF
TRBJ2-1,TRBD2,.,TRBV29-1,TGCAGCCAAGTCCTTGGGACTAGCGGGTTCGATGAGCAGTTCTTC,CSQVLGTSGFDEQFF
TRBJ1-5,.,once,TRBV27,TGTGCCAGCAGTTTAAAACCCCCGGGGGGGGGAAATCAGCCCCAGCATTTT,CASSLKPPGGGNQPQHF
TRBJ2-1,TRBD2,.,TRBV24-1,TGTGCCACCAGTGATTTCGGGACTAGCGGGAGAAGGGGTGAGCAGTTCTTC,CATSDFGTSGRRGEQFF
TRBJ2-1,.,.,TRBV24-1,TGTGCCACCAGTGATTCATTGGGGGGACGGGGGGCATACAATGAGCAGTTCTTC,CATSDSLGGRGAYNEQFF
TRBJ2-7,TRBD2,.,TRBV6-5,TGTGCCAGCAGTTATGGGAGGCGGGAGTACGAGCAGTACTTC,CASSYGRREYEQYF
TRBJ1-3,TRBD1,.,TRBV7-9,TGTGCCAGCAGTAAATCGACAGGGGGATCTGGAAACACCATATATTTT,CASSKSTGGSGNTIYF
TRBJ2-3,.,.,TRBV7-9,TGTGCCAGCAGCCCAAAAAGGGGTCACACAGATACGCAGTATTTT,CASSPKRGHTDTQYF
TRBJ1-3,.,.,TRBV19,TGTGCCAGTACCCGGGCAGGGACTGGAAACACCATATATTTT,CASTRAGTGNTIYF
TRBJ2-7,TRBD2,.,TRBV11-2,TGTGCCAGCAGCCCTGGGACTAGCGGGGGATCCTACGAGCAGTACTTC,CASSPGTSGGSYEQYF
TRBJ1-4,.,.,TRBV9,TGTGCCAGCAGTGTTGGAACAGGGATTCGTGAAAAACTGTTTTTT,CASSVGTGIREKLFF
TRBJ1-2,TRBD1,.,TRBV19,TGTGCCAGTAGCGTATGGGGACAGGGGAGAGGTGGCTACACCTTC,CASSVWGQGRGGYTF
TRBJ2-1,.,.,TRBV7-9,TGTGCCAGCAGCTCCCGAGACTCCTACAATGAGCAGTTCTTC,CASSSRDSYNEQFF
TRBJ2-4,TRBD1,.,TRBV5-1,TGCGCCAGCACGACCGGACAGGGGGTCAACATTCAGTACTTC,CASTTGQGVNIQYF
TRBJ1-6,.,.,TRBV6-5,TGTGCCAGCAGACCACAGGGAAATTCTAATTCACCCCTCCACTTT,CASRPQGNSNSPLHF
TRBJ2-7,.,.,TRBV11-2,TGTGCCAGCAGTCTTATCCGGGGAACGGGCGAGCAGTACTTC,CASSLIRGTGEQYF
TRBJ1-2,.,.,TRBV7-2,TGTGCCAGCAGCCAGGGGTCAGGGGGCTACACCTTC,CASSQGSGGYTF
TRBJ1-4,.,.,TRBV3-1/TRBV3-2,TGTGCCAGCAGCCAAGATCTGGGGCGGGAAAAACTGTTTTTT,CASSQDLGREKLFF
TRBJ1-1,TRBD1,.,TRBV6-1,TGTGCCAGCAGTTCGTTGGGACAGGGGGCGACTGAAGCTTTCTTT,CASSSLGQGATEAFF
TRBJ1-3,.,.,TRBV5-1,TGCGCCAGCAGCCCCGGGTCCTCTGGAAACACCATATATTTT,CASSPGSSGNTIYF
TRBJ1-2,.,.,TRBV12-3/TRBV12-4,TGTGCCTTAAGCGGTCGTTGGGGCTACACCTTC,CALSGRWGYTF
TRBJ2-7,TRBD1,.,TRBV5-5,TGTGCCAGCAGTCCCGGACAGGTGACCTCCTACGAGCAGTACTTC,CASSPGQVTSYEQYF
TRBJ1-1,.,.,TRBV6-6,TGTGCCAGCAGATCTACAGGGTTGACTGAAGCTTTCTTT,CASRSTGLTEAFF
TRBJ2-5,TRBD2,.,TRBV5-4,TGTGCCAGCAGCTCCCGACTAGCGGGGGGAGGTGAGACCCAGTACTTC,CASSSRLAGGGETQYF